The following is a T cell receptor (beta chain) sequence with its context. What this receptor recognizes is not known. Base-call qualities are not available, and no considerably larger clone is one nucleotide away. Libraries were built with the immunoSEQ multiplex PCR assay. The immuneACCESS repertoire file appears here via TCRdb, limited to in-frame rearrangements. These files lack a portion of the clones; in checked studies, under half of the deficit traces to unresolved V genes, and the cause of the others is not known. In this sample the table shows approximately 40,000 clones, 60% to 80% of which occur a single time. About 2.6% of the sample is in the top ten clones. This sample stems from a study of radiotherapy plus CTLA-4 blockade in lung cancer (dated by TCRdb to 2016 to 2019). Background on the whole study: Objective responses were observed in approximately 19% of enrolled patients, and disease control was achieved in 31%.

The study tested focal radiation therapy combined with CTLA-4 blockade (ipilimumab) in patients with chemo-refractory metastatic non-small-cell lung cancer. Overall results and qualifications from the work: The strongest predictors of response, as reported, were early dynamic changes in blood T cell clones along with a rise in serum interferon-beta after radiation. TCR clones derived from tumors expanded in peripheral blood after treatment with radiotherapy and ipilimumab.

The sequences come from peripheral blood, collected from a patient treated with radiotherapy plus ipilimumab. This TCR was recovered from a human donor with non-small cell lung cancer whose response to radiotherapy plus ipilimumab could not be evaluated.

The sequence in DNA is TGTGCCTGGACCTGGGACAGGGGGTTTTCCTACAATGAGCAGTTCTTC. Translated, it reads CAWTWDRGFSYNEQFF. The chain is encoded by TRBV30 joined to TRBJ2-1, with 11 central nucleotides matching TRBD1. V is trimmed back by 4 bases and J by 1 base, and the junction contains 6 bases that no gene match accounts for. From the cysteine up to the phenylalanine, the CDR3 has a length of 16 residues. Only the CDR3 DNA stays, 48 bases, in frame from base 1. CDR1 and CDR2, looked up from the germline V gene (reference sequence), are GTSNPN and SVGIG.